These 22 T cell receptor beta chains came from one sample sequenced in a study of T cell repertoires in cytomegalovirus infection. MiXCR, applied by TCRdb to the reads, yields one record per CDR3 protein. The sample carries 250,000 to 300,000 distinct CDR3 sequences, about 20% recorded once. What these receptors recognize is not known. The sample consisted of cultured PBMCs, taken from culture after CMV antigen stimulation. These TCRs come from a human donor in good health (CMV status not recorded). Some clones in this sample may be carry-over from other donors' samples.

This chain uses TRBV6-4 with TRBJ2-1; tentative D call: TRBD1 (5 bases). Deletions cut 5 bases from V and 0 bases from J, with 17 bases between. Germline V lookup: CDR1 MRHNA, CDR2 SNTAGT. CDR3 length: 17 amino acids. The CDR3 spells CASSPLGLSLSYNEQFF. CDR3 in DNA: TGTGCCAGCAGTCCCTTGGGGCTGTCCCTCTCCTACAATGAGCAGTTCTTC.

This clonotype was recorded a few times. The chain has TRBV9 and TRBJ1-1, with 7 bases identical to TRBD1. CDR1 and CDR2 (germline): SGDLS, YYNGEE. The CDR3 is 17 residues long. Trimming at V came to 0 bases and at J to 2 bases, leaving 10 bases not matched to a gene. The CDR3 DNA reads as TGTGCCAGCAGCGTAGATCCTGGCCAGGGGGTTAACACTGAAGCTTTCTTT. Protein: CASSVDPGQGVNTEAFF. Full variable domain (rest looked up from reference TRBV9 and TRBJ1-1): DSGVTQTPKHLITATGQRVTLRCSPRSGDLSVYWYQQSLDQGLQFLIQYYNGEERAKGNILERFSAQQFPDLHSELNLSSLELGDSALYFCASSVDPGQGVNTEAFFGQGTRLTVV.

This clonotype was detected ten times or more. The chain is built from TRBV9 and TRBJ1-4, with D unresolved. V was shortened by 7 bases and J by 5 bases, with 6 bases between the two germline ends. Germline CDR1 and CDR2: SGDLS and YYNGEE. This CDR3 spans 11 amino acids. The CDR3 sequence: CASGQNEKLFF. CDR3 bases: TGTGCCAGCGGGCAAAATGAAAAACTGTTTTTT.

This clonotype has ten or more counts. The chain employs TRBV7-2 and TRBJ1-1; D unresolved. CDR3 length: 13 amino acids. Germline-derived CDR1 and CDR2 are SGHTA and FQGNSA. Trimming left V 3 bases short and J 8 bases short, with 13 bases between. CDR3 nucleotides: TGTGCCAGCAGCTTCCGGGTTTCACTAGAAGCTTTCTTT. Translating gives CASSFRVSLEAFF.

The V call is TRBV24-1, the J call TRBJ1-5; 7 bases are a match to TRBD1. Germline V gene lookup returns CDR1 KGHDR and CDR2 SFDVKD. The V and J ends lost 9 bases and 4 bases, in that order; junction bases with no gene match: 8. CDR3 length: 14 amino acids. This CDR3 reads CATRDREQNQPQHF. CDR3 in DNA: TGTGCCACCCGAGACAGGGAGCAGAATCAGCCCCAGCATTTT.

This clonotype was counted only a few times. The rearrangement links TRBV27 to TRBJ1-6, with unresolved D. Germline V CDR1 and CDR2: MNHEY, SMNVEV (reference sequence). There are 13 residues in the CDR3. V shed 2 bases and J shed 10 bases, with 9 bases lying between them. In nucleotides, the CDR3 is TGTGCCAGCAGTTTAACAGAAGAGTCACCCCTCCACTTT. Translating gives CASSLTEESPLHF.

This chain's CDR3 is CATRLRETQYF. In nucleotides, the CDR3 is TGTGCCACCAGACTAAGGGAGACCCAGTACTTC. The chain couples TRBV27 to TRBJ2-5; D is perhaps TRBD2 (5 bases). V gave up 10 bases and J gave up 5 bases, with 11 bases separating them. Germline V lookup: CDR1 MNHEY, CDR2 SMNVEV (reference sequence). The CDR3 is made up of 11 amino acids.

This clonotype was observed a handful of times. The chain links TRBV10-3 to TRBJ2-3; D may match TRBD1 or TRBD2 (5 bases each). The V end was cut by 8 bases, the J end by 1 base, with 10 bases between. The CDR3 consists of 13 residues. Germline V gene lookup returns CDR1 ENHRY and CDR2 SYGVKD. The CDR3 loop reads CAIDGAGTDTQYF. CDR3 nucleotide sequence: TGTGCCATCGACGGGGCCGGCACAGATACGCAGTATTTT.

The table lists this clonotype with a few counts. One end of the junction varies from germline; a read error may be responsible. The rearrangement uses TRBV18 and TRBJ2-7, with a weak D call TRBD2 (6 bases). The germline gives CDR1 KGHSH, CDR2 LQKENI. The CDR3 length is 13 residues. The CDR3 region is CASSPPGRDERHF. The CDR3 DNA reads TGTGCCAGCTCACCACCGGGGCGGGACGAACGACATTTC.

V and J are TRBV24-1 and TRBJ2-5; D remains unclear. This CDR3 spans 14 amino acids. Germline loops: CDR1 KGHDR, CDR2 SFDVKD. V was pared by 11 bases and J by 5 bases, with 20 bases between. The CDR3 region is CAIGSDSKGETQYF. The CDR3 DNA sequence: TGTGCCATCGGGTCGGATTCCAAAGGGGAGACCCAGTACTTC.

In this sample, this clonotype turned up many times. The chain carries TRBV7-9 and TRBJ2-2; D gene uncertain. The CDR3 loop spans 12 amino acids. Trimming removed 6 bases from V and 7 bases from J, with 9 bases in between. Germline V CDR1 and CDR2: SEHNR, FQNEAQ (reference sequence). CDR3 sequence (DNA): TGTGCCAGCAGTCCAGGTCTCGGGGAGCTGTTTTTT. Amino acid sequence: CASSPGLGELFF.

The V call is TRBV2, the J call TRBJ1-1; weak D call: TRBD1 (6 bases). With 9 bases removed from V and 3 bases from J, the gap between germline ends came to 23 bases. The CDR3 spans 16 residues. Germline CDR1 is SNHLY and CDR2 is FYNNEI. Here the CDR3 reads CASTLHRERVDTEAFF. In nucleotides, the CDR3 is TGTGCCAGTACACTTCACAGGGAAAGGGTAGACACTGAAGCTTTCTTT.

This chain uses TRBV20-1 with TRBJ2-1; D is unclear. Germline V CDR1 and CDR2: DFQATT, SNEGSKA (reference sequence). V gave up 5 bases and J gave up 10 bases, with 18 bases separating them. This CDR3 spans 13 amino acids. Here the CDR3 reads CSAPGPRSREQFF. The CDR3 DNA reads as TGCAGTGCTCCTGGACCAAGATCGAGGGAGCAGTTCTTC.

The V and J genes are TRBV2 and TRBJ2-4; D is ambiguous. Trimming removed 2 bases at V and 1 base at J, with 6 bases between. This CDR3 has 14 amino acids. In germline, CDR1 is SNHLY, CDR2 FYNNEI. The CDR3 nucleotides are TGTGCCAGCAGTGAACTTAGTGCCAAAAACATTCAGTACTTC. Translation: CASSELSAKNIQYF.

This clonotype was picked up many times. V and J are TRBV5-8 and TRBJ2-2; tentative D call: TRBD2 (5 bases). The CDR3 consists of 15 residues. V shed 4 bases and J shed 3 bases, with 13 bases lying between them. Germline CDR1 reads SGHTS; CDR2 reads YDEGEE. The CDR3 bases are TGTGCCAGCAGCCTCGGGGTCGCGGACACCGGGGAGCTGTTTTTT. Its translation: CASSLGVADTGELFF.

This clonotype appeared a single time. The CDR3 coding sequence is TGTGCCAGCAGTGAAGCGGGTAGCGGACAAGAGACCCAGTACTTC. Protein product: CASSEAGSGQETQYF. The V call is TRBV6-1, the J call TRBJ2-5, with a possible D match to TRBD2 (6 bases). Looked up from germline, CDR1 is MNHNS and CDR2 is SASEGT. Trimming shortened V by 0 bases and J by 2 bases, and 10 bases separated the two germline ends. The CDR3 totals 15 residues.

This clonotype was picked up a small number of times. The CDR3 is CATVWGPQPQHF. The CDR3, as DNA: TGTGCCACCGTCTGGGGGCCTCAGCCCCAGCATTTT. The rearrangement links TRBV28 to TRBJ1-5; possible D gene TRBD1, 6 bases. Trimming removed 10 bases at V and 6 bases at J, with 13 bases between. This CDR3 is 12 amino acids long. Per germline, CDR1 MDHEN and CDR2 SYDVKM.

The chain is built from TRBV27 and TRBJ2-5; D may match TRBD1 or TRBD2 (6 bases each). V dropped 5 bases and J dropped 5 bases, with 15 bases sitting between them. The CDR3 consists of 14 residues. Germline CDR1 is MNHEY and CDR2 is SMNVEV (reference sequence). The CDR3 spells CASSGGRRGETQYF. In nucleotides, the CDR3 is TGTGCCAGCAGTGGGGGGCGAAGGGGGGAGACCCAGTACTTC.

This clonotype showed up just a few times. The chain recombines TRBV18 with TRBJ1-2, with TRBD1 matching over 9 bases. With 0 bases clipped from V and 8 bases from J, the junction kept 13 bases outside the gene matches. CDR3 length: 17 residues. CDR1 is KGHSH and CDR2 is LQKENI in the germline V gene. The DNA for the CDR3 is TGTGCCAGCTCACCACCCGGTTTAACCGGGACAGGGTACGGCTACACCTTC. Encoded protein: CASSPPGLTGTGYGYTF.

This clonotype was detected once. The CDR3 DNA reads TGTGCCTGGAGTGTACGAGACAGGGGGCACGCTTTCTTT. This gives the protein CAWSVRDRGHAFF. The chain links TRBV30 to TRBJ1-1; 10 nucleotides line up with TRBD1. The J segment lost 11 bases and the V segment lost 0 bases, leaving 6 bases of the junction unmatched. This CDR3 region has 13 residues. Germline V gene lookup returns CDR1 GTSNPN and CDR2 SVGIG (reference sequence).

Only a few counts were recorded for this clonotype. In DNA, the CDR3 is TGCGCCAGCAGCCCCCGGACAGGGGGGCTCTCGGGGGCCAACGTCCTGACTTTC. Residues: CASSPRTGGLSGANVLTF. V is TRBV5-1 and J is TRBJ2-6, with 10 bases identical to TRBD1. CDR1 is SGHRS, CDR2 YFSETQ, per germline. This CDR3 is built from 18 residues. Losses at the gene ends were 4 bases for V and 4 bases for J; bases not matched to a gene: 11.

Many counts were recorded for this clonotype. This sequence joins TRBV7-9 and TRBJ1-2; 9 bases are a match to TRBD1. The CDR3 has 14 residues. V lost 5 bases to trimming and J lost 6 bases; unmatched junction nucleotides: 7. Germline CDR1 SEHNR, CDR2 FQNEAQ (reference sequence). This CDR3 is CASSPGQGDDGYTF. As DNA, the CDR3 is TGTGCCAGCAGCCCGGGACAGGGCGACGATGGCTACACCTTC.